Sequencing of this TCR beta chain was carried out in a study of shared clonotypes between healthy human individuals. Sequencing was performed with immunoSEQ multiplex PCR; in TCRdb, only in-frame clones are kept and a portion is missing. The sample carries roughly 2.2 million clones, over 90% recorded once. This clone was counted once. The CDR3 loop spans 15 amino acids. With 6 bases clipped from V and 4 bases from J, the junction kept 10 bases outside the gene matches. CDR1 is ENHRY and CDR2 is SYGVKD in the germline V gene. Sequenced: naive CD4+ T cells from PBMCs. The subset was: CD45RA+ positively selected. The sequence derives from a man aged 18 to 35 in good health. Some clones in this sample may be carry-over from other donors' samples. The chain recombines TRBV10-3 with TRBJ2-3; TRBD1 matches at 7 bases. This chain's CDR3 is CAIRDFEGASDTQYF. Here the CDR3 DNA reads TGTGCCATCAGGGACTTTGAGGGGGCCTCAGATACGCAGTATTTT.